This TCR beta chain emerged from a study of blood T cell repertoires in COVID-19. This clone has just a few counts. V dropped 0 bases and J dropped 2; count of bases not matched to a gene: 11. The CDR3 consists of 17 residues. CDR1 SQVTM and CDR2 ANQGSEA come from the germline V gene. Sequencing used immunoSEQ multiplex PCR; TCRdb keeps in-frame clones, though not all of them. The sample has some 670,000 clones; 85% to 90% are singletons. The chain has TRBV29-1 and TRBJ2-7; 9 bases are shared with TRBD1. The material sequenced was peripheral blood. The TCR was taken from a woman aged 18-29 years with acute or convalescent COVID-19. The CDR3, as DNA: TGCAGCGTTGAAGATACTATGGGGACAGGGTCACCCTACGAGCAGTACTTC. Amino acid sequence: CSVEDTMGTGSPYEQYF.